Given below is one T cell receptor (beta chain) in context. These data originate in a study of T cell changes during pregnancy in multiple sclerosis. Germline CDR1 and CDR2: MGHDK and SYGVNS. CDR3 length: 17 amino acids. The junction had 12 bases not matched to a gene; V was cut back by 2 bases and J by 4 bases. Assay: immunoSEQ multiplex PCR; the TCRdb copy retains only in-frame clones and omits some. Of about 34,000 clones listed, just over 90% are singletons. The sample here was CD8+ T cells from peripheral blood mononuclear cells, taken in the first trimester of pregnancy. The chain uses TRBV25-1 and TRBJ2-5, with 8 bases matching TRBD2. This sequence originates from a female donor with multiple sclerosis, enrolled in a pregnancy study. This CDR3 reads CASSEKRLREALETQYF. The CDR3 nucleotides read TGTGCCAGCAGTGAAAAACGGCTGCGGGAGGCTTTAGAGACCCAGTACTTC.